The 8 T cell receptor beta chains below all came from one sample that was sequenced in a study of T-cell reconstitution after alpha-beta-depleted transplantation in children. This sample's TCRbeta library carried unique molecular identifier barcodes. TCRdb re-called the PCR reads with MiXCR, one entry per CDR3 protein. Counted here are around 300,000 distinct CDR3 sequences, around 20% occurring once; the ten biggest clones make up approximately 10%. The source material was PBMCs, mostly from graft donor cells, sampled 180 days after TCRalphabeta/CD19-depleted stem cell transplant. The receptors here all came from a male patient between 5 and 17 years old who had a stem cell transplant for acute lymphoblastic leukemia, so the T cells may come from the graft donor.

This clonotype was observed a few times. The V call is TRBV20-1, the J call TRBJ2-3; 8 nucleotides line up with TRBD2. This CDR3 contains 15 residues. Per germline, CDR1 DFQATT and CDR2 SNEGSKA (reference sequence). J was trimmed by 5 bases and V by 1 base; bases with no gene match: 8. The CDR3 nucleotides read TGCAGTGCTAGAGTAGGAGCGGGAGTCAAAGATACGCAGTATTTT. This translates into CSARVGAGVKDTQYF.

This clonotype occurred a few times. The chain recombines TRBV20-1 with TRBJ2-3; a possible D gene is TRBD1 (5 bases). The CDR3 has 11 amino acids. V was shortened by 6 bases and J by 4 bases, with 8 bases between the two germline ends. CDR1 is DFQATT and CDR2 is SNEGSKA in the germline V gene (reference sequence). CDR3 nucleotide sequence: TGCAGTGCGACAGCTCCAGATACGCAGTATTTT. This codes for CSATAPDTQYF.

V and J are TRBV5-1 and TRBJ2-7, with 14 bases matching TRBD2. J was trimmed by 7 bases and V by 1 base; bases with no gene match: 7. Germline-derived CDR1 and CDR2 are SGHRS and YFSETQ. The CDR3 is made up of 16 amino acids. CDR3 residues: CASSLQGGLAGVEQYF. The DNA for the CDR3 is TGCGCCAGCAGCTTGCAAGGGGGACTAGCGGGAGTAGAGCAGTACTTC.

This clonotype showed up many times. The CDR3 sequence: CASSLSGRAGPVETQYF. DNA of the CDR3: TGCGCCAGCAGCTTGAGCGGACGAGCAGGGCCGGTGGAGACCCAGTACTTC. The chain uses TRBV5-1 and TRBJ2-5; D tentatively reads TRBD1 or TRBD2 (5 bases each). With 1 base removed from V and 5 bases from J, the gap between germline ends came to 21 bases. The CDR3 is made up of 17 amino acids. Germline CDR1 SGHRS, CDR2 YFSETQ.

In this sample, this clonotype turned up many times. This chain uses TRBV5-5 with TRBJ1-1; D not certain. This CDR3 is built from 14 residues. V shed 1 base and J shed 5 bases, with 12 bases lying between them. In germline, CDR1 is SGHKS, CDR2 YYEKEE (reference sequence). The CDR3 sequence: CASSLRTGRTEAFF. As DNA, the CDR3 is TGTGCCAGCAGCTTGCGAACGGGGAGGACTGAAGCTTTCTTT.

This clonotype was seen many times. J is TRBJ2-1 and V is TRBV5-1; perhaps TRBD2 as D (5 bases). Per the germline V gene, CDR1 is SGHRS and CDR2 is YFSETQ. Trimming shortened V by 3 bases and J by 0 bases, and 10 bases separated the two germline ends. This CDR3 has 15 amino acids. The DNA of the CDR3 is TGCGCCAGCAGCTATAGCGTGAGCTCCTACAATGAGCAGTTCTTC. Protein sequence: CASSYSVSSYNEQFF.

This clonotype showed up just a few times. V usage is TRBV20-1 and J usage is TRBJ2-7, with a weak D call TRBD2 (6 bases). The V and J ends lost 1 base and 4 bases respectively, with 17 bases between them. The length of the CDR3 is 15 residues. CDR1 and CDR2 from the germline V gene are DFQATT and SNEGSKA (reference sequence). CDR3 loop: CSARVPPQLAYEQYF. The CDR3 nucleotides read TGCAGTGCTAGAGTGCCCCCCCAACTAGCTTACGAGCAGTACTTC.

The chain employs TRBV27 and TRBJ2-1; D possibly corresponds to TRBD2 (6 bases). The germline CDR1 and CDR2 sequences are MNHEY and SMNVEV (reference sequence). The CDR3 consists of 15 residues. V was trimmed by 6 bases and J by 6 bases, leaving 18 bases between them. Written as DNA, the CDR3 is TGTGCCAGCAGGGACCCGGGACTTCAGCGCAATGAGCAGTTCTTC. Protein product: CASRDPGLQRNEQFF.